The 26 T cell receptor beta chains listed next were all sequenced from one sample in a study of regulatory T cells in long-lasting Graves disease. The time point was: persistent/refractory GD, antithyroid drugs over 5 years with positive TRAb. PBMC-derived RNA was used for the TCR library. The TCR beta library used iRepertoire HTBI primers with Arm-PCR amplification of CDR3. One entry per CDR3 protein results from TCRdb running MiXCR on the multiplex PCR reads. The sample includes 350,000 to 450,000 distinct CDR3 sequences, less than 25% of them seen just once. This sample comprised peripheral blood mononuclear cells (PBMCs), obtained when the disease was refractory, from a patient treated with antithyroid drugs. These receptors were collected from a female donor with Graves disease.

This clonotype was observed many times. V is TRBV6-1 and J is TRBJ2-7; D gene unclear. The V gene's germline CDR1 is MNHNS and CDR2 SASEGT. The CDR3 has 12 amino acids. V was cut by 4 bases and J by 3 bases, with 7 bases left in between. The CDR3 DNA follows: TGTGCCAGCAGTGGGGGTTTCTACGAGCAGTACTTC. Translating it yields CASSGGFYEQYF.

The rearrangement uses TRBV28 and TRBJ2-1; 7 positions match TRBD1. Trimming at V came to 1 base and at J to 8 bases, leaving 8 bases not matched to a gene. The germline CDR1 and CDR2 sequences are MDHEN and SYDVKM. This CDR3 spans 15 amino acids. This chain's CDR3 is CASSLSRGPWYEQFF. The CDR3 nucleotides are TGTGCCAGCAGTTTATCTAGGGGGCCCTGGTATGAGCAGTTCTTC.

This clonotype was seen a handful of times. The chain is built from TRBV28 and TRBJ2-2; no clear D gene. Trimming cost V 5 bases and J 3 bases, with 13 bases left between them. The CDR3 contains 15 residues. The germline CDR1 and CDR2 sequences are MDHEN and SYDVKM. Written as DNA, the CDR3 is TGTGCCAGCAGTCCCCCCGACTCCTACACCGGGGAGCTGTTTTTT. Encoded protein: CASSPPDSYTGELFF.

The genes are TRBV19 and TRBJ2-2; perhaps TRBD1 as D (5 bases). Germline V gene lookup returns CDR1 LNHDA and CDR2 SQIVND (reference sequence). Trimming pared 3 bases from V and 4 bases from J, leaving 12 bases between. The CDR3 is 15 amino acids. In DNA form, the CDR3 reads TGTGCCAGTAGTATCCAGGGAATTGGCACCGGGGAGCTGTTTTTT. It encodes CASSIQGIGTGELFF.

This clonotype was recorded many times. V and J are TRBV20-1 and TRBJ1-1; D is uncertain. The CDR3 runs to 15 residues. Germline lookup yields CDR1 DFQATT and CDR2 SNEGSKA (reference sequence). Deletions cut 3 bases from V and 1 base from J, with 15 bases between. For the CDR3, the DNA is TGCAGTGCTAGTCCCCATGGAGGCCAGAACACTGAAGCTTTCTTT. As protein: CSASPHGGQNTEAFF.

V usage is TRBV7-2 and J usage is TRBJ2-7; D might be TRBD1 or TRBD2, each matching 5 bases. Between the trimmed V and J ends, which lost 7 bases and 3 bases, there was a span of 28 bases. The germline gives CDR1 SGHTA, CDR2 FQGNSA. CDR3 size: 18 residues. The CDR3 bases are TGTGCCAGCACCCTTAGCGTGGGGCTGGGTCGGGCGGACTACGAGCAGTACTTC. Its translation is CASTLSVGLGRADYEQYF.

This clonotype was observed at least ten times. This chain connects TRBV30 to TRBJ1-2; no clear D. CDR1 GTSNPN and CDR2 SVGIG come from the germline V gene (reference sequence). Trimming pared 1 base from V and 8 bases from J, leaving 14 bases between. The CDR3 extends over 13 amino acids. The CDR3 loop is CAWSDLPGTGYTF. The DNA for the CDR3 is TGTGCCTGGAGTGACCTTCCGGGAACCGGCTACACCTTC.

This clonotype was found many times. The genes are TRBV20-1 and TRBJ2-5; perhaps TRBD1 as D (6 bases). The CDR3 covers 12 residues. Germline assignment: CDR1 DFQATT and CDR2 SNEGSKA (reference sequence). The V end lost 1 base, the J end lost 4 bases, and 7 bases lay between the germline ends. The CDR3 nucleotides are TGCAGTGCTAGAGGGGGGCCAGAGACCCAGTACTTC. Protein product: CSARGGPETQYF.

The sample holds a few counts of this clonotype. A much larger clone lies one base from this, so it may be a read error. The chain's CDR3 is CATGGGLADPHEQYF. The CDR3 region has the DNA TGTGCCACCGGCGGGGGACTAGCGGACCCTCATGAGCAGTACTTC. This sequence joins TRBV15 and TRBJ2-7; 11 nucleotides line up with TRBD2. There are 15 residues in the CDR3. Germline CDR1 LNHNV, CDR2 YYDKDF (reference sequence). V was clipped by 8 bases and J by 7 bases; unmatched bases: 13.

The chain employs TRBV12-3 or TRBV12-4 and TRBJ2-1; D assignment may be TRBD1 or TRBD2 (5 bases each). The CDR3 sequence is 15 residues long. V lost 5 bases to trimming and J lost 6 bases, with 17 bases between them. The CDR3 sequence is CASSGGGLLRNEQFF. The CDR3 DNA sequence: TGTGCCAGCAGTGGGGGTGGGCTTCTACGCAATGAGCAGTTCTTC.

The gene calls are TRBV29-1 and TRBJ1-2, with 8 bases matching TRBD1. The CDR3 covers 13 residues. V was pared by 7 bases and J by 4 bases, with 8 bases of the junction left unmatched. Germline CDR1 SQVTM, CDR2 ANQGSEA. The CDR3 reads CSARGGTGYGYTF. CDR3 bases: TGCAGCGCGCGTGGGGGGACAGGCTATGGCTACACCTTC.

The sample holds many counts of this clonotype. Sequence at one end of the junction differs from germline and may be a read error. This chain joins TRBV10-2 and TRBJ2-5; unclear D gene. The CDR3 consists of 14 residues. Germline CDR1 WSHSY, CDR2 SAAADI. In nucleotides, the CDR3 is TGTGCCAGCAGCTTAGCTGGAACATCGGAGACCCAGTACTTC. This gives the protein CASSLAGTSETQYF.

This clonotype was observed a few times. The genes are TRBV7-9 and TRBJ1-6; D is unresolved. Germline V CDR1 and CDR2: SEHNR, FQNEAQ (reference sequence). The CDR3 extends over 16 amino acids. The germline V and J ends were trimmed by 5 bases and 9 bases, with 20 bases remaining between them. Here the CDR3 DNA reads TGTGCCAGCAGCCGCCTGGCATCGACGGTTATTTCACCCCTCCACTTT. The encoded protein is CASSRLASTVISPLHF.

This clonotype was recorded a few times. This may be a read error, as it is one base from a much larger clone. The gene calls are TRBV9 and TRBJ2-2; D unclear. The CDR3 contains 12 residues. From germline, CDR1 is SGDLS and CDR2 YYNGEE. Trimming shortened V by 4 bases and J by 3 bases, and 4 bases separated the two germline ends. CDR3 sequence: CASSKDTGELFF. The DNA of the CDR3 is TGTGCCAGCAGCAAAGACACCGGGGAGCTGTTTTTT.

The V call is TRBV5-1, the J call TRBJ2-7; no clear D gene. CDR3 size: 14 residues. V was trimmed by 5 bases and J by 0 bases, leaving 12 bases between them. Germline V lookup: CDR1 SGHRS, CDR2 YFSETQ. CDR3 bases: TGCGCCAGCAGTTCCCTTCTTAACTCCTACGAGCAGTACTTC. Translated, it gives CASSSLLNSYEQYF.

The chain has TRBV5-1 and TRBJ2-6; perhaps TRBD1 as D (6 bases). The germline CDR1 and CDR2 sequences are SGHRS and YFSETQ. The CDR3 loop spans 16 amino acids. V lost 6 bases and J lost 2, with 15 bases in between. CDR3 nucleotides: TGCGCCAGCAACTCTCAGGGGATGACTGGGGCCAACGTCCTGACTTTC. This encodes CASNSQGMTGANVLTF.

This clonotype was counted at least ten times. The rearrangement links TRBV16 to TRBJ1-1; 7 bases are shared with TRBD1. Germline CDR1 is KGHSY and CDR2 is FQNENV. The junction had 6 bases not matched to a gene; V was cut back by 3 bases and J by 8 bases. The CDR3 loop spans 13 amino acids. CDR3 DNA: TGTGCCAGCAGCCATCACCGGGACAGCGAAGCTTTCTTT. It yields the protein CASSHHRDSEAFF.

The table lists this clonotype with many counts. The V and J genes are TRBV7-2 and TRBJ2-7; D perhaps matches TRBD1 (6 bases). CDR3 length: 12 residues. Germline CDR1 is SGHTA and CDR2 is FQGNSA. V was cut by 7 bases and J by 7 bases, with 14 bases left in between. This CDR3 is CASTPTGDEQYF. CDR3 nucleotides: TGTGCCAGCACCCCGACAGGAGATGAGCAGTACTTC.

This clonotype was found many times. The rearrangement links TRBV12-3 or TRBV12-4 to TRBJ1-1, with 9 bases matching TRBD1. V dropped 6 bases and J dropped 8; count of bases not matched to a gene: 7. The CDR3 has 13 amino acids. The CDR3 DNA is TGTGCCAGCAGGCCTAGGGGGACAGGGGAAGCTTTCTTT. It encodes CASRPRGTGEAFF.

This clonotype appeared many times. V and J are TRBV11-2 and TRBJ2-7; D is unresolved. The CDR3 is 15 amino acids. Germline V gene lookup returns CDR1 SGHAT and CDR2 FQNNGV. Trimming removed 1 base from V and 2 bases from J, with 12 bases in between. CDR3 bases: TGTGCCAGCAGCTTAGGAGGCAGAACCACCTACGAGCAGTACTTC. It is translated as CASSLGGRTTYEQYF. Variable domain in full (rest from reference TRBV11-2 and TRBJ2-7): EAGVAQSPRYKIIEKRQSVAFWCNPISGHATLYWYQQILGQGPKLLIQFQNNGVVDDSQLPKDRFSAERLKGVDSTLKIQPAKLEDSAVYLCASSLGGRTTYEQYFGPGTRLTVT.

This clonotype was counted ten times or more. The gene calls are TRBV10-3 and TRBJ1-2; 7 nucleotides agree with TRBD1. The CDR3 has 15 amino acids. CDR1 is ENHRY, CDR2 SYGVKD, per germline. Losses at the gene ends were 6 bases for V and 4 bases for J; bases not matched to a gene: 11. CDR3 amino acids: CAISRQGESLYGYTF. DNA for the CDR3: TGTGCCATCAGCCGACAGGGTGAGAGCCTCTATGGCTACACCTTC.

The V call is TRBV3-1, the J call TRBJ2-3; 10 nucleotides match TRBD2. Germline assignment: CDR1 LGHDT and CDR2 YNNKEL (reference sequence). Trimming took 5 bases from V and 0 from J; bases not matched to a gene: 5. This CDR3 region has 16 residues. CDR3 bases: TGTGCCAGCAGCAAGGCGACTAGCGGGAGCACAGATACGCAGTATTTT. Translated: CASSKATSGSTDTQYF.

The chain links TRBV29-1 to TRBJ2-7, with D unresolved. Deletions cut 3 bases from V and 6 bases from J, with 12 bases between. The CDR3 runs to 12 residues. Per germline, CDR1 SQVTM and CDR2 ANQGSEA. CDR3 coding DNA: TGCAGCGTTGAGAGAACCGTCGGCGAGCAGTACTTC. It is translated as CSVERTVGEQYF.

This clonotype has a count of ten or more. The V gene is TRBV28, the J gene TRBJ1-1; a possible D gene is TRBD1 (5 bases). The CDR3 loop spans 15 amino acids. Germline values: CDR1 MDHEN, CDR2 SYDVKM. The germline V and J ends were trimmed by 6 bases and 4 bases, with 18 bases remaining between them. Here the CDR3 reads CASSLMTRGGTEAFF. The DNA of the CDR3 is TGTGCCAGCAGCCTTATGACACGTGGGGGCACTGAAGCTTTCTTT.

This clonotype came up many times. This rearrangement joins TRBV20-1 to TRBJ2-5; 8 nucleotides match TRBD2. In germline, CDR1 is DFQATT, CDR2 SNEGSKA (reference sequence). This CDR3 is built from 14 residues. The V segment lost 5 bases and the J segment 2 bases; nucleotides outside the gene matches: 7. CDR3 coding DNA: TGCAGTGCTGAGCGGGAGCCAGCACAAGAGACCCAGTACTTC. Amino acid sequence: CSAEREPAQETQYF.

This clonotype was detected many times. The chain uses TRBV20-1 and TRBJ2-5; TRBD2 matches 8 bases. CDR3 length: 19 amino acids. V was clipped by 7 bases and J by 5 bases; unmatched bases: 27. Germline V gene sequence: CDR1 DFQATT, CDR2 SNEGSKA (reference sequence). CDR3 coding DNA: TGCAGTGTCATCGTGGTCACTAGCGGAGAGGGGGGACCTGGGGAGACCCAGTACTTC. Encoded protein: CSVIVVTSGEGGPGETQYF.